These 4 T cell receptor beta chains share one sample of origin, sequenced in a study of T-cell memory formation after mild COVID-19. MiXCR, applied by TCRdb to the 5' RACE reads, yields one record per CDR3 protein. The sample has tens of thousands of distinct CDR3 sequences, approximately 13% seen once; the top ten hold about a quarter. The sequenced sample was PBMCs or a T cell subset sorted from them (not recorded which). These receptors were obtained from an adult woman who had mild COVID-19 (a few samples of this study predate the infection). Cell type and time point are not known.

This clonotype was recorded at least ten times. The chain combines TRBV19 with TRBJ2-2, with D possibly TRBD2 on 6 matching bases. This CDR3 has 13 residues. Germline V gene data show CDR1 as LNHDA and CDR2 as SQIVND (reference sequence). Trimming removed 5 bases from V and 6 bases from J, with 10 bases in between. CDR3 loop: CASSWRVAGELFF. For the CDR3, the DNA is TGTGCCAGTAGTTGGAGGGTGGCCGGGGAGCTGTTTTTT.

This clonotype appeared a few times. The V and J genes are TRBV25-1 and TRBJ2-7, with 11 bases that match TRBD2. CDR3 length equals 15 residues. Per the germline V gene, CDR1 is MGHDK and CDR2 is SYGVNS. Trimming cost V 6 bases and J 3 bases; bases outside gene matches: 7. The CDR3 region has the DNA TGTGCCAGCAGAGCCGGGACTAGCGGCTTCTACGAGCAGTACTTC. Protein: CASRAGTSGFYEQYF.

Many counts were recorded for this clonotype. The chain is built from TRBV9 and TRBJ2-1; TRBD2 might be the D (5 bases). With 2 bases removed from V and 9 bases from J, the gap between germline ends came to 15 bases. Germline V CDR1 and CDR2: SGDLS, YYNGEE. There are 14 residues in the CDR3. The CDR3 sequence: CASSVGLGGGEQFF. CDR3 nucleotide sequence: TGTGCCAGCAGCGTTGGCCTAGGAGGTGGTGAGCAGTTCTTC.

In this sample, this clonotype turned up a few times. The gene calls are TRBV5-1 and TRBJ2-2, with 7 bases identical to TRBD1. Germline V lookup: CDR1 SGHRS, CDR2 YFSETQ. The CDR3 is 15 amino acids. V lost 4 bases to trimming and J lost 0 bases; unmatched junction nucleotides: 3. This CDR3 is CASSPGQSNTGELFF. CDR3 coding DNA: TGCGCCAGCAGCCCGGGACAGTCGAACACCGGGGAGCTGTTTTTT.